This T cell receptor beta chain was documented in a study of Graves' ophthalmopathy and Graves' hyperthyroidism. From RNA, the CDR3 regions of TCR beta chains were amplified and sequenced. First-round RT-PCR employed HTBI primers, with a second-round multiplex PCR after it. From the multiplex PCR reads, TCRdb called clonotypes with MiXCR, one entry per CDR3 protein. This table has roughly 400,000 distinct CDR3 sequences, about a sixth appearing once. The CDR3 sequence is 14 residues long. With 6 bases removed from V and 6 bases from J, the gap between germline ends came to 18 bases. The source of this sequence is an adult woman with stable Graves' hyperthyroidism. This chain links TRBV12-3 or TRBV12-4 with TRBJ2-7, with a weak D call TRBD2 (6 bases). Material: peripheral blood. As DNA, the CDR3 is TGTGCCAGCAGGGCATTAGCGGCACTTTTCGAGCAGTACTTC. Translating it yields CASRALAALFEQYF.